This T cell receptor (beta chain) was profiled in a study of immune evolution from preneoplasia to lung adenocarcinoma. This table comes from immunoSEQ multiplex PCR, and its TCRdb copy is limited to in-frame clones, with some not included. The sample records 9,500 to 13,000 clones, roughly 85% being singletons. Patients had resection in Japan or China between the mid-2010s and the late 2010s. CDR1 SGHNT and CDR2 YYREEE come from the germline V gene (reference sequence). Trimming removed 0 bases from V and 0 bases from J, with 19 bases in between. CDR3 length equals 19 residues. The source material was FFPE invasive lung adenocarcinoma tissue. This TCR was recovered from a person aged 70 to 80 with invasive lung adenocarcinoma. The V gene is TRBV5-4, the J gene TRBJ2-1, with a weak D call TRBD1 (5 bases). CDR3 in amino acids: CASSLVGATISSSYNEQFF. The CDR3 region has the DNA TGTGCCAGCAGCTTGGTAGGGGCCACCATCTCAAGCTCCTACAATGAGCAGTTCTTC.